These T cell receptor beta chains were read from a single sample in a study of blood T cell repertoires in COVID-19. Method: immunoSEQ multiplex PCR; TCRdb's copy keeps in-frame clones and lacks some. The sample contains 350,000 to 400,000 clones, about 89% of which appear only once. Specimen: peripheral blood. The receptors originated from a woman aged 25-40 years with COVID-19, enrolled during active disease. Each CDR3 is given without its conserved first and last residue. For some rows the clone size is stated as once, few or many, or as a class when expanded; others skip it.

abundance,v_gene,j_gene,CDR3aa
NA,TRBV6-6,TRBJ2-7,ASSYAGGEPYEQY
once,TRBV11-2,TRBJ2-2,ASSLGWANTGELF
NA,TRBV27,TRBJ2-1,ATRGWGDEQF
NA,TRBV7-8,TRBJ1-6,ASSLEPDNSPLH
NA,TRBV7-8,TRBJ1-5,ASSLPGSQPQH
NA,TRBV6-5,TRBJ2-3,ASTTGGITDTQY
NA,TRBV6-2/TRBV6-3,TRBJ2-2,ASSYSSWGGGNTGELF
NA,TRBV9,TRBJ2-2,ASSSRLAGTNTGELF
NA,TRBV19,TRBJ2-5,ASSSPAGYQETQY
NA,TRBV28,TRBJ2-7,ASRSPHGAYEQY
NA,TRBV19,TRBJ1-4,ASSGGLAEKLF
NA,TRBV7-7,TRBJ2-2,ASSSAGTSGGTGELF
NA,TRBV5-8,TRBJ2-3,ASSFFSNGPWRVGTDTQY
NA,TRBV7-9,TRBJ2-1,ASRSPGGAYEQF
NA,TRBV5-1,TRBJ1-4,ASSLTGGNEKLF
few,TRBV9,TRBJ1-2,ASSVGGGTGGYT
NA,TRBV27,TRBJ1-1,ASRLEGFRNTEAF
NA,TRBV27,TRBJ1-6,ASSLYAGASSYNSPLH
NA,TRBV6-4,TRBJ1-6,AWTVISPLH
NA,TRBV6-5,TRBJ2-5,ASRGQLQETQY
NA,TRBV7-2,TRBJ2-1,ASSLGGGYNEQF
NA,TRBV24-1,TRBJ2-3,ATSGYPGQGWGTDTQY
few,TRBV3-1/TRBV3-2,TRBJ1-2,ASSQDLLQPNYGYT
NA,TRBV7-9,TRBJ2-2,ASSLIAGAITGELF
once,TRBV18,TRBJ1-2,ASSPVTDEGYT
NA,TRBV28,TRBJ1-5,ASELAGQPQH
NA,TRBV6-6,TRBJ2-2,ATQPGRGTGELF
NA,TRBV7-2,TRBJ2-3,ASSSGQGGTDTQY
NA,TRBV12-3/TRBV12-4,TRBJ2-5,ASRLRGFETQY
NA,TRBV11-3,TRBJ2-1,ASSSYRTNNEQF
NA,TRBV7-9,TRBJ2-7,ASSSSGQGYEQY
NA,TRBV2,TRBJ2-7,ASSDDRHYEQY
NA,TRBV9,TRBJ2-3,ASSATSGGANTQY
NA,TRBV7-6,TRBJ2-5,ASWDGGGRLETQY
NA,TRBV21-1,TRBJ1-1,ASSRNYRGKLRTF
NA,TRBV7-2,TRBJ2-7,ASSQQGGQY
NA,TRBV3-1/TRBV3-2,TRBJ1-1,ASSFRTGANTEAF
once,TRBV29-1,TRBJ2-5,SVEDGRDRVQETQY
NA,TRBV4-3,TRBJ2-5,ASSQDLGGTVLIETQY
NA,TRBV7-7,TRBJ2-1,ASSPHGQEDNEQF
few,TRBV6-6,TRBJ1-2,ASSSGGQGYGYT
NA,TRBV10-3,TRBJ2-3,AITGSGGVSDTQY
NA,TRBV28,TRBJ1-1,ASRRQGLITEAF
NA,TRBV6-2/TRBV6-3,TRBJ2-3,ASGSASGSDTQY
NA,TRBV11-3,TRBJ1-1,ASSSQGARRAF
NA,TRBV12-5,TRBJ2-3,ASGLATDTQY
NA,TRBV7-6,TRBJ1-4,ASSSRTDLLSLSEKLF
NA,TRBV18,TRBJ2-6,ASSQWEGAGANVLT
NA,TRBV18,TRBJ2-1,ASSPSQGGGVNEQF
NA,TRBV19,TRBJ1-2,ASRDRGYGYT
NA,TRBV10-3,TRBJ2-5,AISRSPGQETQY
NA,TRBV5-6,TRBJ1-6,ASSLRRGQESSYNSPLH
NA,TRBV6-2/TRBV6-3,TRBJ1-1,ASSDRVVTEAF
NA,TRBV6-5,TRBJ1-4,ATKKAGDEKLF
NA,TRBV24-1,TRBJ2-2,ATSASDRVPGELF
NA,TRBV28,TRBJ2-1,ASSPPASGYNEQF
NA,TRBV9,TRBJ2-3,ASSYGLVAADTQY